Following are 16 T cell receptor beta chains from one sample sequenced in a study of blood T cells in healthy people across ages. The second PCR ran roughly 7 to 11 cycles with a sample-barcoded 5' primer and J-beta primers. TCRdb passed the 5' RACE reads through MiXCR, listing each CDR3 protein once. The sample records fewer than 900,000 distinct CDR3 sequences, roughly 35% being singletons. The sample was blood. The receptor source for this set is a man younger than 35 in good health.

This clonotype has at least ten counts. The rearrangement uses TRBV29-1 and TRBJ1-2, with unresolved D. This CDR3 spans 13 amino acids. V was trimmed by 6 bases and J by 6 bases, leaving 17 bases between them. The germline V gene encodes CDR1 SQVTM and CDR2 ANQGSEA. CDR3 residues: CSVQPGYGNGYTF. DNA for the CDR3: TGCAGCGTCCAGCCTGGGTACGGGAATGGCTACACCTTC.

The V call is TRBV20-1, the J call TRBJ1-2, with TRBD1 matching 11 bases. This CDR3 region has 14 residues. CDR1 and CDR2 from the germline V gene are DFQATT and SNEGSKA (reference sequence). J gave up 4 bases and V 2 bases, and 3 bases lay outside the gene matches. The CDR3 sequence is CSARRGTGGYGYTF. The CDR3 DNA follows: TGCAGTGCTAGAAGGGGGACAGGGGGCTATGGCTACACCTTC.

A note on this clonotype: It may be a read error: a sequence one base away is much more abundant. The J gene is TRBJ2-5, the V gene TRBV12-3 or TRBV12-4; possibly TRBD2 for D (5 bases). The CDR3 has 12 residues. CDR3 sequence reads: CASSPSQETRYF. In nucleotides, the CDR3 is TGTGCCAGCAGTCCTAGCCAAGAGACCCGGTACTTC.

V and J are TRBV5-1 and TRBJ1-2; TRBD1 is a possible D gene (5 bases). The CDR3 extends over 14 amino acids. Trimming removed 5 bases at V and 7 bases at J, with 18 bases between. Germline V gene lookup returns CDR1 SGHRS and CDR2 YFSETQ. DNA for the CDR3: TGCGCCAGCAGTGCCCGGGGGAGTGACGGTGGCTACACCTTC. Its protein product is CASSARGSDGGYTF.

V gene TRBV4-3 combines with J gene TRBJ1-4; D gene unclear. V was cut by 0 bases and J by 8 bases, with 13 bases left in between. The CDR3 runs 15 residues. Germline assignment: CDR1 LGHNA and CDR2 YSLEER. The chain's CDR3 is CASSQELGPGEKLFF. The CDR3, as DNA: TGCGCCAGCAGCCAAGAACTAGGGCCGGGGGAAAAACTGTTTTTT.

DNA for the CDR3: TGTGCCACATCCCCGGGACAGCGATACAATGAGCAGTTCTTC. This encodes CATSPGQRYNEQFF. The chain uses TRBV27 and TRBJ2-1; TRBD1 matches at 7 bases. The CDR3 consists of 14 residues. Germline V gene lookup returns CDR1 MNHEY and CDR2 SMNVEV (reference sequence). V trimming: 10 bases; J trimming: 4 bases; junction bases outside the gene matches: 10.

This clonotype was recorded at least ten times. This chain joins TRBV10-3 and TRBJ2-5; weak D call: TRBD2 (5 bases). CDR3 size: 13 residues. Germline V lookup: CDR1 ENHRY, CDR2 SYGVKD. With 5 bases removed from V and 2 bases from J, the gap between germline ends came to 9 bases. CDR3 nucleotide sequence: TGTGCCATCAGTATTCTAGCACAAGAGACCCAGTACTTC. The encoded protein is CAISILAQETQYF.

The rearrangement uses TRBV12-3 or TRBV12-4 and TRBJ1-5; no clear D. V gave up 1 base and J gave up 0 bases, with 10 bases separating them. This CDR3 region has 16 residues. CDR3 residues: CASSLGGIYSNQPQHF. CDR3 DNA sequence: TGTGCCAGCAGTTTAGGAGGGATTTATAGCAATCAGCCCCAGCATTTT.

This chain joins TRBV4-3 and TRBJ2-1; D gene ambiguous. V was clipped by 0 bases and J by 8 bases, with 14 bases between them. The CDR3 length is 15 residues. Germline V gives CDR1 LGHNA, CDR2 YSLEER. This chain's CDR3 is CASSQDPRSGHEQFF. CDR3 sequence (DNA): TGCGCCAGCAGCCAAGACCCCCGTTCTGGCCATGAGCAGTTCTTC.

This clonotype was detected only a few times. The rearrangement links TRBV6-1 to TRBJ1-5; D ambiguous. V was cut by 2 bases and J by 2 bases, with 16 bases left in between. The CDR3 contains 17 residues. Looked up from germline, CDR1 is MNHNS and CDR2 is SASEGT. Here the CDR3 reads CASSEQRTHMGNQPQHF. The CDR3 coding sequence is TGTGCCAGCAGTGAACAAAGGACCCACATGGGCAATCAGCCCCAGCATTTT.

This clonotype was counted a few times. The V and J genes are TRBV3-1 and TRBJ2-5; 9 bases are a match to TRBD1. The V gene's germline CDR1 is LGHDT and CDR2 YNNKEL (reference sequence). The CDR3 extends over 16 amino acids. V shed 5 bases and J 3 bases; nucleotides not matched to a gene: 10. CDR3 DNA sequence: TGTGCCAGCAGCTCATACACCGGGACAGGGAAAGAGACCCAGTACTTC. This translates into CASSSYTGTGKETQYF.

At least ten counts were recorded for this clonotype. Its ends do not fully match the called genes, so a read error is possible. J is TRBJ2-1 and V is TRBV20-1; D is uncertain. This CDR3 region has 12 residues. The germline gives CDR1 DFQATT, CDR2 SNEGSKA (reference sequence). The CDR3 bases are TGCAGTGCTGGAGACCCTGGGAAAGAGCAGTTCTTC. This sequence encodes CSAGDPGKEQFF.

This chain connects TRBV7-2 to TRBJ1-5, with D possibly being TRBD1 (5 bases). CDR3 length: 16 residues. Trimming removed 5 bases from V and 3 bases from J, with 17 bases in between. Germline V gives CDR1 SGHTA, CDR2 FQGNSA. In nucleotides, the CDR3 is TGTGCCAGCAGCCCAGCAGCACCGGGGACCAATCAGCCCCAGCATTTT. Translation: CASSPAAPGTNQPQHF.

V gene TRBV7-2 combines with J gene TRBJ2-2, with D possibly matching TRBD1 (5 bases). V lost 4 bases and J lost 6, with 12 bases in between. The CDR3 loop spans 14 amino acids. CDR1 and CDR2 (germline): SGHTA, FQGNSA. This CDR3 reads CASSYSGWAGELFF. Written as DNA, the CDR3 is TGTGCCAGCAGCTACTCAGGGTGGGCCGGGGAGCTGTTTTTT.

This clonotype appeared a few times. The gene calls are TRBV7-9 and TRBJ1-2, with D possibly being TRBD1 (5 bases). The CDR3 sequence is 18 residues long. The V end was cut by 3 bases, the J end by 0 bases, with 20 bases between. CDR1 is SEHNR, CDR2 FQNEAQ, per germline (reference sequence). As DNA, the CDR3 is TGTGCCAGCAGCTTTCCGACGGAGGGACGGGTTCCTAACTATGGCTACACCTTC. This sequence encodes CASSFPTEGRVPNYGYTF.

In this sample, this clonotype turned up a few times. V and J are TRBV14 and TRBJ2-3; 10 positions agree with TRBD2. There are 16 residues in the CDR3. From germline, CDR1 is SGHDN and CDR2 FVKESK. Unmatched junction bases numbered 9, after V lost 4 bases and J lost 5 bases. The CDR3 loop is CASSLRTSGFRDTQYF. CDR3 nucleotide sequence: TGTGCCAGCAGCCTTAGGACTAGCGGCTTCAGAGATACGCAGTATTTT.